This T cell receptor beta chain was recorded in a study of cytomegalovirus exposure and HLA in healthy donors (dated by TCRdb to between 2016 and 2019). Regarding the study in general: An earlier analysis of some 500 of the donors reported 250 to 350 Gb of sequence data and roughly 110 million unique TCR beta sequences from around 200 million T cells. Besides the first cohort of 550 to 750 subjects, a separate validation cohort made up of about 120 different subjects was used. In a later genetic analysis, genome-wide SNP genotypes for 398 of the 666 donors were used, and that subset was treated as a discovery cohort. Typing coverage varied by locus: about 629-640 donors for A, B, C, DRB1 and DQB1; about 520 for DQA1; about 590 for DPA1; fewer than 480 for DPB1. In the later analysis, no new phenotypic data were used to find candidate immune exposures; instead, reliance was placed on TCR beta sequences and their occurrence across donors. To study patterns of TCR occurrence, a later analysis re-analyzed previously published TCR beta repertoires from 500 to 850 donors and added high-resolution HLA genotyping. An earlier analysis of 587 of the donors applied high-throughput TCR beta sequencing to assess whether each TCR beta V gene segment acted as functional or pseudogenic. Donor age, sex, ethnicity and CMV serostatus were compiled alongside the repertoire data. HLA typing covered class I and class II loci at four-digit resolution. To predict cytomegalovirus infection status, the study combined high-throughput TCR immunosequencing, statistical association of individual TCRs with disease status, and machine learning. The genetic ancestry cluster associated with self-reported Caucasian donors included around 76% of the roughly 390 genotyped donors. All discovery cohort repertoires had been generated using a single sequencing platform. The T cell repertoires of 666 subjects were profiled by immunosequencing and related to cytomegalovirus serostatus. Among about 360 genotyped donors of the cohort, an average of approximately 240,000 unique TCR beta nucleotide sequences were sequenced per donor, roughly a sixth of them non-productive. Roughly 300 gigabases of sequencing data and tens of millions of unique TCR sequences were included in an early release covering roughly 600 HLA-typed donors. Because of strong linkage in the cohort, 4 to 6 DR-DQ haplotypes were treated as single units for association and clustering. The aim of the study was to test whether cataloging public T cell receptors could identify signatures of past pathogen exposure.

The protocol used for the library was the immunoSEQ multiplex PCR assay. For the multiplex PCR, a mixture combining 60 forward primers for TCR Vbeta segments and 13 reverse primers for TCR Jbeta segments was used. Amplification of the CDR3 region of rearranged TCR beta genes was performed with a multiplex PCR assay on genomic DNA. The amplified TCR beta libraries were sequenced on the Illumina HiSeq System as 87-base-pair reads. The study's own analysis went as follows. Across the 500 to 750 repertoires, a later analysis counted some 81 million unique TCR beta chains, around 10 million of which were shared by at least two donors. A nearest-neighbor algorithm error-corrected the raw reads and collapsed the reads into unique sequences, merging closely related sequences to remove PCR and sequencing errors. CDR3 sequences were aligned to IMGT reference sequences to assign V, D and J gene segments. For a sequence to be retained, a match of at least six nucleotides to both a V gene segment and a J gene segment was required. A rearrangement counted as productive if the CDR3 had no stop codons and remained in frame with V and J, and every other rearrangement counted as non-productive. CDR3 was defined according to IMGT convention as the region running from the second conserved V-encoded cysteine to the conserved J-encoded phenylalanine. Sequences without an unambiguous match to a single V gene segment were excluded from the earlier analysis of almost 600 of the donors. An earlier analysis of some 500 of the donors classified V segments as functional when productive rearrangements were above 56.7% and as segregating when the standard deviation between donors was above 5%. To diagnose cytomegalovirus status from the catalog of TCR beta chain sequences, a statistical classification framework was built. A later analysis assigned V and J genes by comparing TCR nucleotide sequences with IMGT/GENE-DB human TR gene sequences. In a later analysis, CDR3 sequences and most-parsimonious VDJ recombination scenarios were assigned using the TCRdist pipeline. In a later analysis, every TCR beta chain was defined by the combination of its CDR3 amino acid sequence and its V-gene family, and reads without a unique V-gene family were dropped. To address suspected cross-contamination and a sequencing artifact, a later analysis removed some 620 highly shared, low-generation-probability nucleotide sequences. For each public chain, a later analysis derived a clonal expansion index from normalized ranks of inferred template counts within each repertoire. In a later analysis, generation probabilities were computed using a VDJ recombination model fitted to out-of-frame rearrangements, and the results were checked against IGoR. Hypergeometric tests were used in a later analysis to score TCR-TCR, TCR-HLA and TCR-CMV co-occurrence, with a repertoire-size bias correction applied to the TCR pairs. False discovery rates were estimated in a later analysis by permuting HLA or CMV assignments 20 times. In a later analysis, co-occurring TCRs were grouped using DBSCAN, and TCRdist sequence similarity was added for clustering within HLA-allele-positive subsets. For co-occurrence clustering, repertoires with fewer than 30,000 or more than 120,000 public chains were excluded, along with several repertoires with anomalous nucleotide sharing. Here the immuneACCESS table is served through TCRdb, limited to in-frame sequences with V and J called. Missing clones are a known gap in these copies; in checked studies unresolved V genes cover under half, and the rest lacks a known reason. The DNA gave D and trimming, while V, J and clone size come from that table. This sample holds some 65,000 clones; less than 70% were observed only once. 9.5% to 12% of the sample belongs to the ten largest clones.

What the study reported, not specific to this receptor: The cohort was sequenced for TCR beta chains only, and without alpha or paired-chain data the features that could be detected were limited. Because some donors lacked HLA typing at each locus, the association tests relied only on the typed subset. At a false discovery rate of 0.05, a later analysis linked roughly 17,000 TCR beta sequences to specific HLA alleles. A few of the identified cytomegalovirus-associated TCR beta chains were confirmed in vitro to be specific for cytomegalovirus antigens. The classifier was reported to diagnose cytomegalovirus status with high specificity and sensitivity in both the original and validation cohorts. An association between a missense DCLRE1C variant and V-gene and J-gene trimming of TCR beta chains was found in a later genetic analysis and replicated in an independent cohort. Because counts were too low, about 15 rarely observed V segments, including chromosome 9 orphons, were left out of the earlier analysis of over 550 of the donors. Most CMV-associated TCR beta chains appeared to be HLA-restricted in a later analysis, and the HLA associations seemed to be driven largely by CMV exposure. A later analysis found that HLA-associated TCR beta chains were more clonally expanded and had lower generation probabilities than equally common non-associated chains. A group of highly shared sequence variants was considered likely to be a technical artifact of the sequencing pipeline. Most TCR sequences were seen in very few donors, while some public TCRs were found in many individuals. Presence/absence analyses assumed roughly uniform sequencing depth across donors, an assumption that may not hold. A later analysis found that TCR association rates varied across HLA loci, with DRB1 alleles showing the most associated TCRs and HLA-C alleles the fewest. Immune exposure information for the cohort was limited to CMV serostatus. Correlated functional status among segregating V segments might reflect linkage disequilibrium, but an unknown experimental factor could not be ruled out. According to the authors, the approach could potentially be generalized to other disease states and immunological phenotypes. According to a later genetic analysis, donors in an Asian-associated ancestry cluster had fewer N-insertions in productive TCRs than the approximately 630-donor mean. Several of the top co-occurrence clusters appeared to be linked to parvovirus B19, influenza, CMV and Epstein-Barr virus, according to a later analysis. In the study, 150 to 200 TCR beta chains were listed as associated with cytomegalovirus. A further reported finding was that TCR beta sequences accurately predicted the HLA-A and HLA-B alleles for most subjects in the first cohort. An earlier analysis of some 560 of the donors showed that most TCR beta V segments appeared in productive rearrangements either about 90% or about 30% of the time, which broadly matched IMGT annotations. When HLA alleles, especially DR and DQ, strongly co-occurred, TCR associations were difficult to assign to individual alleles.

Details on this clone: Its antigen remains undetermined. The sample holds no much larger clone one base away, and base qualities are not on file.

In total, roughly 670 healthy bone marrow donors made up the cohort. At the time of sampling, all cohort members were nominally healthy, though unrecorded immune exposures were likely present. The donor was CMV seronegative and belonged to the group of several hundred seronegative cohort members. Every donor gave a peripheral blood sample, and the peripheral blood mononuclear cells from that sample were used for TCR beta sequencing. Genomic DNA extraction from the blood cell samples was performed with the Qiagen DNeasy Blood Extraction Kit. This TCR came from a woman aged 25 to 45 in good health and CMV-seronegative. Source material: PBMCs.

The CDR3 protein is CAIRPAGLQSDNEQFF. The DNA reads TGTGCCATCAGACCAGCGGGGCTCCAAAGCGACAATGAGCAGTTCTTC. The chain couples TRBV10-3 to TRBJ2-1; 7 junctional bases match TRBD2. CDR1 and CDR2, looked up from the germline V gene, are ENHRY and SYGVKD. Here V drops 6 bases and J drops 5 bases, and the junction holds 13 bases not matched to any gene. The CDR3 covers 16 residues, taking in both the cysteine and the phenylalanine. Only the CDR3 region is kept as DNA, spanning 48 bases read in frame from base 1.